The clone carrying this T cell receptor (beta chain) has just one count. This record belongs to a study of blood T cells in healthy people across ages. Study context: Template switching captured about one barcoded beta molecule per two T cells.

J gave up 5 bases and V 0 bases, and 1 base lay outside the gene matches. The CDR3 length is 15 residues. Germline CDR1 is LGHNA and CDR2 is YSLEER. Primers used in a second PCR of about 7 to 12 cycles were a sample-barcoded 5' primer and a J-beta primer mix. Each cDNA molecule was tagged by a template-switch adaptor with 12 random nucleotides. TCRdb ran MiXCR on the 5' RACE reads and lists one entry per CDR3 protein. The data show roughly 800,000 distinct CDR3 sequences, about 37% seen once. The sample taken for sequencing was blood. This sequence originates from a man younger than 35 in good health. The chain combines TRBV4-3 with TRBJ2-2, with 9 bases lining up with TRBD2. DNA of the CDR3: TGCGCCAGCAGCCAAGAGACTAGCGGTACCGGGGAGCTGTTTTTT. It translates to CASSQETSGTGELFF.